This T cell receptor beta chain was obtained from a study of T cell repertoires in cytomegalovirus infection. Turning to the study itself: CMV epitopes used comprised recently identified HLA-C-restricted ones and well-studied HLA-B-restricted ones. It was the public TCR beta signatures that indicated both CMV infection and matching HLA type. General study results and limits: It was HLA-C-restricted CMV-specific TCR beta clonotypes that dominated the response ex vivo. Summed public TCR beta family frequency identified CMV carriers bearing the relevant HLA.

A word on this clonotype: The antigen is not known.

MiXCR, run by TCRdb on the reads, gives a single entry per CDR3 protein. The sample gives about 830,000 distinct CDR3 sequences, approximately 32% of which show up once; under 15% is in the top ten. V was pared by 3 bases and J by 1 base, with 12 bases between. The CDR3 runs 15 residues. Germline V gene lookup returns CDR1 SGHDN and CDR2 FVKESK. V gene TRBV14 combines with J gene TRBJ1-1; D is ambiguous. The specimen was cultured CD8+ T cells from PBMCs, collected from culture after CMV antigen stimulation. This receptor was obtained from a human donor in good health (CMV status not recorded). Some clones in this sample may be carry-over from other donors' samples. Here the CDR3 DNA reads TGTGCCAGCAGCCATTTATGGGAGGGGAACACTGAAGCTTTCTTT. Translation gives CASSHLWEGNTEAFF.